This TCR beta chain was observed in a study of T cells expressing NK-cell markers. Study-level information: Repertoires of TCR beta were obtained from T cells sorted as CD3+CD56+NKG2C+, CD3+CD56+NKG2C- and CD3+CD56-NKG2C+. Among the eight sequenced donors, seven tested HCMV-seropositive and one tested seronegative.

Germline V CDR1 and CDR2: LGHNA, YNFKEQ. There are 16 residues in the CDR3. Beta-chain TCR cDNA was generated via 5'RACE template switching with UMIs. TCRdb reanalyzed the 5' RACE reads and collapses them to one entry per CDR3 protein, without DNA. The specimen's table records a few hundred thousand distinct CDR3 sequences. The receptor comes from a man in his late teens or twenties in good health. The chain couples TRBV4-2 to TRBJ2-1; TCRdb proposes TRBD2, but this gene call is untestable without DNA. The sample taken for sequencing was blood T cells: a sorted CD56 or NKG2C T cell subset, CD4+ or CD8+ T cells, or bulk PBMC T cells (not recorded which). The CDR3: CASSQETGGRWVEQFF.